A single sample gave rise to the 18 T cell receptor beta chains below, sequenced in a study of T cell responses to AZD1222 COVID-19 vaccine. Assay: immunoSEQ multiplex PCR; the TCRdb copy retains only in-frame clones and omits some. This table holds 90,000 to 120,000 clones, about nine tenths found once. The material sequenced was peripheral blood, taken on day 0 of AZD1222 vaccination. The receptors derive from an adult in good health.

The CDR3 sequence: CASSRGGLAFSTDTQYF. Here the CDR3 DNA reads TGTGCCAGTAGCCGGGGGGGACTAGCGTTTAGCACAGATACGCAGTATTTT. The chain recombines TRBV19 with TRBJ2-3; 10 nucleotides line up with TRBD2. Looked up from germline, CDR1 is LNHDA and CDR2 is SQIVND (reference sequence). The CDR3 extends over 17 amino acids. V dropped 6 bases and J dropped 0; count of bases not matched to a gene: 9.

V gene TRBV18 combines with J gene TRBJ1-6; D call uncertain. CDR3 length: 13 residues. Trimming removed 3 bases at V and 5 bases at J, with 5 bases between. Per the germline V gene, CDR1 is KGHSH and CDR2 is LQKENI. In nucleotides, the CDR3 is TGTGCCAGCTCACCCCAGAATAATTCACCCCTCCACTTT. Its translation is CASSPQNNSPLHF. The full variable domain, completed using reference TRBV18 and TRBJ1-6, is NAGVMQNPRHLVRRRGQEARLRCSPMKGHSHVYWYRQLPEEGLKFMVYLQKENIIDESGMPKERFSAEFPKEGPSILRIQQVVRGDSAAYFCASSPQNNSPLHFGNGTRLTVT.

V and J are TRBV6-6 and TRBJ1-6, with unresolved D. V lost 8 bases and J 7 bases, leaving 12 bases between the germline ends. CDR1 MNHNY and CDR2 SVGAGI come from the germline V gene (reference sequence). The CDR3 length is 13 residues. The CDR3 DNA reads as TGTGCCAGCCGGACGGGAAAAAATTCACCCCTCCACTTT. Translating it yields CASRTGKNSPLHF.

The chain links TRBV4-3 to TRBJ1-5; the D gene is possibly TRBD1 (6 bases). Trimming removed 0 bases from V and 4 bases from J, with 19 bases in between. The CDR3 sequence is 18 residues long. Per germline, CDR1 LGHNA and CDR2 YSLEER. The CDR3 loop reads CASSQDFVGGGRNQPQHF. The CDR3 coding sequence is TGCGCCAGCAGCCAAGATTTCGTAGGGGGAGGGAGGAATCAGCCCCAGCATTTT.

The rearrangement links TRBV11-2 to TRBJ1-2; D call uncertain. The CDR3 length is 13 residues. Per the germline V gene, CDR1 is SGHAT and CDR2 is FQNNGV. Trimming took 0 bases from V and 8 from J, leaving 10 bases between them. In nucleotides, the CDR3 is TGTGCCAGCAGCTTAGATCAAGTCAGAGGCTACACCTTC. This codes for CASSLDQVRGYTF. The variable domain in full, with the rest retrieved from reference TRBV11-2 and TRBJ1-2, is EAGVAQSPRYKIIEKRQSVAFWCNPISGHATLYWYQQILGQGPKLLIQFQNNGVVDDSQLPKDRFSAERLKGVDSTLKIQPAKLEDSAVYLCASSLDQVRGYTFGSGTRLTVV.

The gene calls are TRBV4-3 and TRBJ1-6; D uncertain. The CDR3 covers 15 residues. The V end was cut by 1 base, the J end by 9 bases, with 13 bases between. CDR1 is LGHNA and CDR2 is YSLEER in the germline V gene. CDR3 region: CASSQAPEGISPLHF. In nucleotides, the CDR3 is TGCGCCAGCAGCCAAGCACCCGAAGGGATTTCACCCCTCCACTTT.

V usage is TRBV7-9 and J usage is TRBJ1-3; D ambiguous. Germline CDR1 and CDR2: SEHNR and FQNEAQ (reference sequence). The CDR3 has 14 amino acids. The germline V and J ends were trimmed by 2 bases and 2 bases, with 7 bases remaining between them. The CDR3 nucleotides read TGTGCCAGCAGCTTATCTGGCCCTGGAAACACCATATATTTT. Protein: CASSLSGPGNTIYF. The full variable domain, completed using reference TRBV7-9 and TRBJ1-3, is DTGVSQNPRHKITKRGQNVTFRCDPISEHNRLYWYRQTLGQGPEFLTYFQNEAQLEKSRLLSDRFSAERPKGSFSTLEIQRTEQGDSAMYLCASSLSGPGNTIYFGEGSWLTVV.

DNA for the CDR3: TGTGTCGGCAGAGGGGGCGGCTATGGCTACACCTTC. Translation: CVGRGGGYGYTF. V and J are TRBV30 and TRBJ1-2; 7 nucleotides agree with TRBD1. Germline V gene data show CDR1 as GTSNPN and CDR2 as SVGIG (reference sequence). The CDR3 covers 12 residues.

This rearrangement joins TRBV5-1 to TRBJ1-2; 7 nucleotides match TRBD1. This CDR3 region has 14 residues. Germline V gene sequence: CDR1 SGHRS, CDR2 YFSETQ. V trimming: 3 bases; J trimming: 7 bases; junction bases outside the gene matches: 9. This CDR3 reads CASSSNRGSGGYTF. For the CDR3, the DNA is TGCGCCAGCAGCTCGAACAGGGGTTCAGGTGGCTACACCTTC.

This clone was found a few times. Additional DNA sequences in this sample encode the identical CDR3. The chain has TRBV7-2 and TRBJ2-7; D is unclear. The V gene lost 2 bases and the J gene lost 1 base, with 6 bases spanning the gap. CDR1 is SGHTA and CDR2 is FQGNSA in the germline V gene. The CDR3 spans 13 residues. The CDR3 sequence: CASSLRWSYEQYF. CDR3 in DNA: TGTGCCAGCAGCTTACGTTGGTCCTACGAGCAGTACTTC.

The DNA for the CDR3 is TGTGCCAGCAGCCCGAATTTGGGAGAATACAGGGGGCTGCCCGGTGGCTACACCTTC. Its translation is CASSPNLGEYRGLPGGYTF. V is TRBV7-9 and J is TRBJ1-2; 9 bases align to TRBD1. CDR1 and CDR2 (germline): SEHNR, FQNEAQ (reference sequence). This CDR3 contains 19 residues. The V segment lost 5 bases and the J segment 7 bases; nucleotides outside the gene matches: 23.

This rearrangement joins TRBV5-1 to TRBJ2-4, with 10 positions matching TRBD1. CDR3 size: 15 residues. Germline CDR1 reads SGHRS; CDR2 reads YFSETQ. V was pared by 3 bases and J by 1 base, with 1 base of the junction left unmatched. Here the CDR3 DNA reads TGCGCCAGCAGCTGGGGACAGGGGGCCAAAAACATTCAGTACTTC. It specifies CASSWGQGAKNIQYF.

The chain recombines TRBV12-3 or TRBV12-4 with TRBJ2-7; TRBD1 aligns across 8 bases. Trimming took 5 bases from V and 6 from J; bases not matched to a gene: 6. The CDR3 has 13 amino acids. DNA for the CDR3: TGTGCCAGCAGTAGGACAGGGTTTACCGAGCAGTACTTC. Amino acid sequence: CASSRTGFTEQYF.

The gene calls are TRBV28 and TRBJ2-3; possible D gene TRBD1, 6 bases. CDR3 size: 13 residues. Germline CDR1 MDHEN, CDR2 SYDVKM. V was pared by 6 bases and J by 7 bases, with 14 bases between. CDR3 sequence reads: CASSPRDTYTQYF. CDR3 nucleotides: TGTGCCAGCAGCCCTCGGGACACCTATACGCAGTATTTT.

The chain carries TRBV7-9 and TRBJ1-2; 8 positions match TRBD1. Germline V gives CDR1 SEHNR, CDR2 FQNEAQ (reference sequence). After removal of 5 bases from V and 4 bases from J, the junction contained 6 bases not matched to a gene. The CDR3 length is 14 residues. CDR3 protein: CASSPSDRAYGYTF. CDR3 DNA: TGTGCCAGCAGCCCATCGGACAGGGCCTATGGCTACACCTTC.

The chain carries TRBV6-4 and TRBJ1-5, with D possibly being TRBD1 (6 bases). The germline V gene has CDR1 MRHNA and CDR2 SNTAGT. The ends were cut back, 2 bases at V and 4 bases at J, with 12 bases in the middle. The CDR3 loop spans 15 amino acids. In nucleotides, the CDR3 is TGTGCCAGCAGTGACCGACAGGAGGGGAATCAGCCCCAGCATTTT. Translation: CASSDRQEGNQPQHF.

This clone appeared a single time. J is TRBJ2-1 and V is TRBV2, with D hard to call. CDR3 size: 13 residues. Germline V gives CDR1 SNHLY, CDR2 FYNNEI. Trimming left V 7 bases short and J 7 bases short, with 14 bases between. CDR3 nucleotides: TGTGCCAGCATCCTCACAGAACATAATGAGCAGTTCTTC. Amino acids: CASILTEHNEQFF.

The chain uses TRBV6-5 and TRBJ1-6, with TRBD1 matching over 9 bases. V lost 3 bases, J lost 13 bases, and 13 bases stayed unmatched. The CDR3 totals 16 residues. CDR1 is MNHEY, CDR2 SVGAGI, per germline. DNA for the CDR3: TGTGCCAGCAGTTATTCCGGGACAGGGCTTTCCACGCCCCTCCACTTT. Translating it yields CASSYSGTGLSTPLHF.